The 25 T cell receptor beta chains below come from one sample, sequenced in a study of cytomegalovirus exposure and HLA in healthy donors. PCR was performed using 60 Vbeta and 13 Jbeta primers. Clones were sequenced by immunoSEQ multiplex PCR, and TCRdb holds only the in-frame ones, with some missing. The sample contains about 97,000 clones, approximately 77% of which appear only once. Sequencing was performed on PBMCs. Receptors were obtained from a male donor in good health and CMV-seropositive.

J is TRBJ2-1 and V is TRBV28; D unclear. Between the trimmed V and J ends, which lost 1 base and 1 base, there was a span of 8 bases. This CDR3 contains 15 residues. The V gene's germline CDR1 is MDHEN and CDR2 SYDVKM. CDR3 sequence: CASSLYRESYNEQFF. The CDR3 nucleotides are TGTGCCAGCAGTTTATACAGAGAGTCCTACAATGAGCAGTTCTTC.

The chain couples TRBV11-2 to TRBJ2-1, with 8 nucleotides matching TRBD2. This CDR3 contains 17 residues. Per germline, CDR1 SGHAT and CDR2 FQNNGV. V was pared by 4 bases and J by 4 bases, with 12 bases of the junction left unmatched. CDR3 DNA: TGTGCCAGCAGCTCTTCGACTAGCGCGTCACCTTACAATGAGCAGTTCTTC. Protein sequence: CASSSSTSASPYNEQFF.

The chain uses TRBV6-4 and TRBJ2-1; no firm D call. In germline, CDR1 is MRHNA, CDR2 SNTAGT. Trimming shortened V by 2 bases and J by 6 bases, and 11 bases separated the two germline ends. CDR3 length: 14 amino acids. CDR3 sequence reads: CASSDGQPFNEQFF. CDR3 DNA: TGTGCCAGCAGTGACGGGCAGCCATTCAATGAGCAGTTCTTC.

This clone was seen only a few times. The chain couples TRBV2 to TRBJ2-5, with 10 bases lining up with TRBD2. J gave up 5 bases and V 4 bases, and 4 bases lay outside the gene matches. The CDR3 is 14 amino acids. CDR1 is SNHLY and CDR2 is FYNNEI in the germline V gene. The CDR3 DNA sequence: TGTGCCAGCAGTGTAGCGGGAGGTAGGGAGACCCAGTACTTC. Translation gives CASSVAGGRETQYF.

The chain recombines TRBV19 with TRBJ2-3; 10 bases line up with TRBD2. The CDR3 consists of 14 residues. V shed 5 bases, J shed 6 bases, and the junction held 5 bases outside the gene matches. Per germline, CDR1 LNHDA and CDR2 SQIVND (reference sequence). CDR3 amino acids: CASSSGTSVDTQYF. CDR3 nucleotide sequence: TGTGCCAGTAGTTCCGGGACTAGCGTGGATACGCAGTATTTT.

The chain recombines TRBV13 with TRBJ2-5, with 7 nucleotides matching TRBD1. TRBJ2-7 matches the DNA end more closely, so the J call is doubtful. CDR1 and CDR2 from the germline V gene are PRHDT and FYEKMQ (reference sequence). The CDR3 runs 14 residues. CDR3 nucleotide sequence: TGTGCCACCACTCTCCGGGACAGAGTCCACGAGCAGTACTTC. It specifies CATTLRDRVHEQYF.

The CDR3 loop is CASTTGGGYGYTF. For the CDR3, the DNA is TGTGCCAGCACCACAGGGGGCGGGTATGGCTACACCTTC. The chain recombines TRBV9 with TRBJ1-2, with 9 bases aligning to TRBD1. Germline V gene data show CDR1 as SGDLS and CDR2 as YYNGEE. With V trimmed by 6 bases and J by 5 bases, 5 bases remained unmatched. CDR3 size: 13 residues.

The CDR3, as DNA: TGTGCCAGCAGTTACGCGGGCCTATCCGTTCGAGGGCCCCAGCATTTT. It is translated as CASSYAGLSVRGPQHF. The rearrangement joins TRBV28 to TRBJ1-5, with D unclear. Germline V lookup: CDR1 MDHEN, CDR2 SYDVKM. The V end lost 4 bases, the J end lost 9 bases, and 22 bases lay between the germline ends. The CDR3 covers 16 residues.

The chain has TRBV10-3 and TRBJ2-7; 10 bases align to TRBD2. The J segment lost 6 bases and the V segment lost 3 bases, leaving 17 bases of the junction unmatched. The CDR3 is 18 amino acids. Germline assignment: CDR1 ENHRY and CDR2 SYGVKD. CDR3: CAISDSGSASGSLPEQYF. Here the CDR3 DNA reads TGTGCCATCAGTGATTCTGGGTCCGCTAGCGGGAGTTTACCCGAGCAGTACTTC.

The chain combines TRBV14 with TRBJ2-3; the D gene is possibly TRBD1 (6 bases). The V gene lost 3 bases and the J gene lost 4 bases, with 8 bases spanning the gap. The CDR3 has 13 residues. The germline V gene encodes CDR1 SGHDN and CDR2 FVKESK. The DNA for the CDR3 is TGTGCCAGCAGCCAGCCAGGGGCAGATACGCAGTATTTT. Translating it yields CASSQPGADTQYF.

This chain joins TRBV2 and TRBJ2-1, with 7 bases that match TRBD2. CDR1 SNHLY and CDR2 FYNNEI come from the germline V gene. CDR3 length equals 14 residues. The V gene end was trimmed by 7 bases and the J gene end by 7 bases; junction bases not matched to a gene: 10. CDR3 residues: CASNNPAGRNEQFF. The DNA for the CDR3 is TGTGCCAGCAATAATCCAGCGGGACGTAATGAGCAGTTCTTC.

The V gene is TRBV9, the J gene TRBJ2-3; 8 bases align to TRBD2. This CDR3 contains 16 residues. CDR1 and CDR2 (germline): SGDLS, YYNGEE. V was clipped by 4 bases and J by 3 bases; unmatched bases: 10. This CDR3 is CASSPSGGLATDTQYF. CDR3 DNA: TGTGCCAGCAGCCCCAGCGGTGGACTAGCTACAGATACGCAGTATTTT.

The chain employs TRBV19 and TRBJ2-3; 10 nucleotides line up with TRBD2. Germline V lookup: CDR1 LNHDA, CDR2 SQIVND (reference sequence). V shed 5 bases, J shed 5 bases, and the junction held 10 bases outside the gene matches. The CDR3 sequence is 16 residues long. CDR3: CASSPSRLAGGDTQYF. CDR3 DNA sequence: TGTGCCAGTAGTCCGTCCCGACTAGCGGGCGGAGATACGCAGTATTTT.

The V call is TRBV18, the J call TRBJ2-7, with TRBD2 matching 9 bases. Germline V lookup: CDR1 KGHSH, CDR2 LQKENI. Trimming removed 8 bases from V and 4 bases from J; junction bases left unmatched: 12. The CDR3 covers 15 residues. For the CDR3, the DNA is TGTGCCAGCGGGGCGACTAGCGGACCTCCTTACGAGCAGTACTTC. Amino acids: CASGATSGPPYEQYF.

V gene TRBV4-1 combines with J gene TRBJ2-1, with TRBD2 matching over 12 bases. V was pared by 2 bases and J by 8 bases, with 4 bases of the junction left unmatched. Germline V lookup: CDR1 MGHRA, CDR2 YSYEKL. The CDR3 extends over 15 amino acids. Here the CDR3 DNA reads TGCGCCAGCAGCCAACTAGCGGGAGGGCCATATGAGCAGTTCTTC. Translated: CASSQLAGGPYEQFF.

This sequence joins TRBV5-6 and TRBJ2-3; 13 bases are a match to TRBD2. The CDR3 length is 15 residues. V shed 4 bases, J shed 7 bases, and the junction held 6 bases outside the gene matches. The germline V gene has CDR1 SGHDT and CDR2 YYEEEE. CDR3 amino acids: CASSAGTSGINTQYF. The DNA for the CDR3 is TGTGCCAGCAGCGCCGGGACTAGCGGGATAAATACGCAGTATTTT.

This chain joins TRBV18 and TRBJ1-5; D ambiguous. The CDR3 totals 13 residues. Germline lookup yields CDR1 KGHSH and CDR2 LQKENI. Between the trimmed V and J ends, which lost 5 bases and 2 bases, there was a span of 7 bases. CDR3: CASSTSGNQPQHF. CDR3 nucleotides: TGTGCCAGCTCAACATCTGGCAATCAGCCCCAGCATTTT.

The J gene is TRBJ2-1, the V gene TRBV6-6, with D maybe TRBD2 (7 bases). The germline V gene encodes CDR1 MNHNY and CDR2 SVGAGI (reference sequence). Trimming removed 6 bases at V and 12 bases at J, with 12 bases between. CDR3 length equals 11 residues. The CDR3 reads CASSAGAGQFF. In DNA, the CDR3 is TGTGCCAGCAGCGCGGGGGCGGGGCAGTTCTTC.

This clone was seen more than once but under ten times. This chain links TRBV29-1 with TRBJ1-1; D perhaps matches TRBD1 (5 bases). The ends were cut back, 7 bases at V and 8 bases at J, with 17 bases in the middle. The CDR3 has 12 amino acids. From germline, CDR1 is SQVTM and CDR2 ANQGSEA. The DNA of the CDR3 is TGCAGCGCGACGGACACCCTACGGGAAGCTTTCTTT. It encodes CSATDTLREAFF.

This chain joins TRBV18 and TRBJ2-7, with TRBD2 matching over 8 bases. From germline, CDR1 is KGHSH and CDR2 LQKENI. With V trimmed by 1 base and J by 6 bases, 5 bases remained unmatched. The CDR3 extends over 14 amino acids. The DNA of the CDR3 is TGTGCCAGCTCACCACAGCGGGAGAAGCGCGAGCAGTACTTC. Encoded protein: CASSPQREKREQYF. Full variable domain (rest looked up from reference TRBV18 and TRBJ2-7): NAGVMQNPRHLVRRRGQEARLRCSPMKGHSHVYWYRQLPEEGLKFMVYLQKENIIDESGMPKERFSAEFPKEGPSILRIQQVVRGDSAAYFCASSPQREKREQYFGPGTRLTVT.

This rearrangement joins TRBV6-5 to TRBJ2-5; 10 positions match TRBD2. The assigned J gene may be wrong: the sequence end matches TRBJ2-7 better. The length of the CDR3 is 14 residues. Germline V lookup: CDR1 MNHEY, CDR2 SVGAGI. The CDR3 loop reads CASSRDGLAAEQYF. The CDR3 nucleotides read TGTGCCAGCAGTAGAGACGGACTAGCGGCCGAGCAGTACTTC.

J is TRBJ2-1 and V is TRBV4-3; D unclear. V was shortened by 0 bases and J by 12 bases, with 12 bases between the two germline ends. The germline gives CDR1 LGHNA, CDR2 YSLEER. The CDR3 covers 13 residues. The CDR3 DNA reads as TGCGCCAGCAGCCAAGATTATGCCGGCGGGCAGTTCTTC. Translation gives CASSQDYAGGQFF.

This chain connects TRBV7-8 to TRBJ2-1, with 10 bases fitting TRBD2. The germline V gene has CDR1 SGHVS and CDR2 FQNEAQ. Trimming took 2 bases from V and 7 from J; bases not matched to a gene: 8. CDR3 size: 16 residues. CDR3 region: CASSLSSGSPGNEQFF. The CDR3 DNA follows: TGTGCCAGCAGCTTATCTAGCGGGAGTCCCGGGAATGAGCAGTTCTTC.

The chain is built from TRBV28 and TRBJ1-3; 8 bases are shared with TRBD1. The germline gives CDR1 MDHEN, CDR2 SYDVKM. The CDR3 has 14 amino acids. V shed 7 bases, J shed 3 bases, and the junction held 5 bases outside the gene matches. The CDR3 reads CASTPTGGGNTIYF. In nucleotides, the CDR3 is TGTGCCAGCACCCCAACAGGGGGTGGAAACACCATATATTTT.

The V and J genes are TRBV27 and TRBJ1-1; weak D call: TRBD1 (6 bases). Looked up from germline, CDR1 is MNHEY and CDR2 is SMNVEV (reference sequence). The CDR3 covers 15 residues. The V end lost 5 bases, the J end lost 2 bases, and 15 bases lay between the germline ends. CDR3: CASSRTGQPNTEAFF. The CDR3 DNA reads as TGTGCCAGCAGTCGAACGGGACAACCAAACACTGAAGCTTTCTTT.